The T cell receptor (beta chain) under discussion was sequenced for a study of T-cell reconstitution after alpha-beta-depleted transplantation in children. Molecular barcoding with unique molecular identifiers was used for the TCRbeta library. TCRdb recomputed calls from the PCR reads with MiXCR, one row per CDR3 protein. The sample has 350,000 to 400,000 distinct CDR3 sequences; roughly 15% are singletons. Only a few counts were recorded for this clonotype. Trimming left V 1 base short and J 6 bases short, with 10 bases between. The CDR3 is 13 residues long. Germline loops: CDR1 SGHTA, CDR2 FQGNSA. Sequenced material: PBMCs, taken from the stem cell graft. The chain carries TRBV7-2 and TRBJ2-7; the D is unclear. The sequence came from a human donor who donated a stem cell graft to a child with Fanconi anemia. The CDR3: CASSLVRLSEQYF. CDR3 DNA sequence: TGTGCCAGCAGCTTAGTTAGGTTGTCCGAGCAGTACTTC.